Presented here are 23 T cell receptor beta chains from one specimen sequenced in a study of T cell repertoires in cytomegalovirus infection. Each CDR3 protein gets one entry after TCRdb re-called the reads with MiXCR. The table lists around 170,000 distinct CDR3 sequences, about 15% of them singletons. Sequencing was done on a sample of CD8+ T cells from PBMCs. The receptor set was obtained from a human donor in good health (CMV status not recorded). Some clones in this sample may be carry-over from other donors' samples.

The chain combines TRBV28 with TRBJ2-7; maybe TRBD2 (6 bases). V was pared by 6 bases and J by 5 bases, with 23 bases between. This CDR3 region has 16 residues. CDR1 is MDHEN and CDR2 is SYDVKM in the germline V gene. The CDR3 region is CASSSLVKGGWNEQYF. The CDR3 DNA reads as TGTGCCAGCAGCTCGCTCGTTAAGGGAGGTTGGAACGAGCAGTACTTC.

The J gene is TRBJ2-7, the V gene TRBV29-1; tentative D call: TRBD1 (6 bases). Germline V CDR1 and CDR2: SQVTM, ANQGSEA. The V end lost 4 bases, the J end lost 7 bases, and 14 bases lay between the germline ends. The CDR3 covers 12 residues. The CDR3 nucleotides are TGCAGCGTTGTCACAGGGATTCGGGAGCAGTACTTC. Protein: CSVVTGIREQYF.

This sequence joins TRBV29-1 and TRBJ1-2; D call uncertain. Germline-derived CDR1 and CDR2 are SQVTM and ANQGSEA. The CDR3 consists of 13 residues. Trimming took off 7 bases at V and 7 bases at J, with 19 bases between the two ends. In DNA form, the CDR3 reads TGCAGCGCTCAAACCACGGGGTTGCGTGGCTACACCTTC. This codes for CSAQTTGLRGYTF.

This clonotype is a singleton in its sample. In DNA, the CDR3 is TGTGCCAGTAGTCCCCCCGGCGGGGAGACAAACACTGAAGCTTTCTTT. Translating it yields CASSPPGGETNTEAFF. This sequence joins TRBV19 and TRBJ1-1; D unresolved. The CDR3 loop spans 16 amino acids. V lost 5 bases and J 2 bases, leaving 18 bases between the germline ends. The germline V gene has CDR1 LNHDA and CDR2 SQIVND (reference sequence).

The chain couples TRBV28 to TRBJ1-1, with D unresolved. Germline V gives CDR1 MDHEN, CDR2 SYDVKM. With 2 bases removed from V and 1 base from J, the gap between germline ends came to 5 bases. The CDR3 has 13 amino acids. Here the CDR3 DNA reads TGTGCCAGCAGTTTAATTGGGAACACTGAAGCTTTCTTT. It yields the protein CASSLIGNTEAFF.

This clonotype came up many times. V gene TRBV7-2 combines with J gene TRBJ2-5; D is perhaps TRBD1 or TRBD2 (5 bases each). Germline-derived CDR1 and CDR2 are SGHTA and FQGNSA. V shed 7 bases and J shed 2 bases, with 23 bases lying between them. The CDR3 totals 17 residues. CDR3 residues: CASTRPPQGVIQETQYF. CDR3 sequence (DNA): TGTGCCAGCACCCGCCCCCCGCAGGGAGTAATACAAGAGACCCAGTACTTC.

The V gene is TRBV6-2 or TRBV6-3, the J gene TRBJ2-7; TRBD1 agrees at 8 bases. V was clipped by 5 bases and J by 2 bases; unmatched bases: 2. This CDR3 has 13 residues. Germline values: CDR1 MNHEY, CDR2 SVGEGT. As DNA, the CDR3 is TGTGCCAGCAGTAGGGACAGGCCCTACGAGCAGTACTTC. This codes for CASSRDRPYEQYF.

This clonotype appeared a few times. The chain's CDR3 is CASSSGQEKLYEQYF. The CDR3 DNA is TGTGCCAGCAGCTCCGGACAGGAGAAGCTCTACGAGCAGTACTTC. The chain is built from TRBV7-9 and TRBJ2-7, with 7 bases matching TRBD1. J lost 3 bases, V lost 4 bases, and 9 bases had no gene match. Germline lookup yields CDR1 SEHNR and CDR2 FQNEAQ (reference sequence). The CDR3 is 15 amino acids.

This clonotype came up a few times. The V call is TRBV24-1, the J call TRBJ2-2; 9 nucleotides agree with TRBD2. The V gene's germline CDR1 is KGHDR and CDR2 SFDVKD. With V trimmed by 9 bases and J by 9 bases, 13 bases remained unmatched. This CDR3 contains 15 residues. The CDR3 DNA reads TGTGCCACCGAAGCGGGGGGATACAAGGACCGGGAGCTGTTTTTT. It encodes CATEAGGYKDRELFF.

V gene TRBV28 combines with J gene TRBJ1-2; D is possibly TRBD1 (6 bases). The CDR3 runs to 16 residues. Between the trimmed V and J ends, which lost 2 bases and 2 bases, there was a span of 15 bases. Germline V gene data show CDR1 as MDHEN and CDR2 as SYDVKM. CDR3 nucleotides: TGTGCCAGCAGTTTAGACAGGACAAGGGCGAACTATGGCTACACCTTC. It codes for CASSLDRTRANYGYTF.

The count of this clonotype is one. J is TRBJ1-1 and V is TRBV20-1; 9 positions match TRBD1. The CDR3 extends over 14 amino acids. V dropped 2 bases and J dropped 4; count of bases not matched to a gene: 5. Germline V gene data show CDR1 as DFQATT and CDR2 as SNEGSKA (reference sequence). In nucleotides, the CDR3 is TGCAGTGCTAGACGCCGGGACAGGGCCACTGAAGCTTTCTTT. This encodes CSARRRDRATEAFF.

V and J are TRBV7-2 and TRBJ1-1, with 7 bases matching TRBD1. Germline lookup yields CDR1 SGHTA and CDR2 FQGNSA. The CDR3 runs to 14 residues. V was clipped by 2 bases and J by 4 bases; unmatched bases: 4. CDR3 coding DNA: TGTGCCAGCAGCTTAACAGGGGCTGGCACTGAAGCTTTCTTT. This gives the protein CASSLTGAGTEAFF.

This clonotype was observed a few times. V gene TRBV7-2 combines with J gene TRBJ1-6, with 8 bases matching TRBD1. From germline, CDR1 is SGHTA and CDR2 FQGNSA. The CDR3 loop spans 16 amino acids. Unmatched junction bases numbered 9, after V lost 3 bases and J lost 8 bases. CDR3 in DNA: TGTGCCAGCAGCTTTCGGTGGGCAGGGGGCGATTCACCCCTCCACTTT. Translation: CASSFRWAGGDSPLHF. The full variable domain, rest sourced from reference TRBV7-2 and TRBJ1-6, is GAGVSQSPSNKVTEKGKDVELRCDPISGHTALYWYRQSLGQGLEFLIYFQGNSAPDKSGLPSDRFSAERTGGSVSTLTIQRTQQEDSAVYLCASSFRWAGGDSPLHFGNGTRLTVT.

This rearrangement joins TRBV28 to TRBJ1-2, with TRBD1 as a possible D gene (6 bases). The CDR3 totals 15 residues. Germline-derived CDR1 and CDR2 are MDHEN and SYDVKM. Between the trimmed V and J ends, which lost 0 bases and 4 bases, there was a span of 12 bases. CDR3 loop: CASSLWGGHAYGYTF. Written as DNA, the CDR3 is TGTGCCAGCAGTTTATGGGGGGGACACGCCTATGGCTACACCTTC.

The V and J genes are TRBV28 and TRBJ1-5, with D uncertain. The CDR3 has 17 residues. Germline CDR1 is MDHEN and CDR2 is SYDVKM. Trimming took 5 bases from V and 0 from J, leaving 17 bases between them. The DNA for the CDR3 is TGTGCCAGCAGTGCCATATTCCAGGATTATAGCAATCAGCCCCAGCATTTT. Protein: CASSAIFQDYSNQPQHF.

V usage is TRBV7-9 and J usage is TRBJ1-4, with D tentatively TRBD1 (6 bases). This CDR3 comprises 16 residues. Deletions cut 2 bases from V and 5 bases from J, with 15 bases between. Germline assignment: CDR1 SEHNR and CDR2 FQNEAQ (reference sequence). The CDR3 region has the DNA TGTGCCAGCAGCTTATTCGCAGGGGCATCAAATGAAAAACTGTTTTTT. This gives the protein CASSLFAGASNEKLFF.

This clonotype was seen more than once but under ten times. V is TRBV6-2 or TRBV6-3 and J is TRBJ2-1; TRBD1 agrees at 7 bases. Germline V lookup: CDR1 MNHEY, CDR2 SVGEGT. The CDR3 runs 12 residues. J gave up 8 bases and V 10 bases, and 8 bases lay outside the gene matches. The CDR3 DNA sequence: TGTGCCACCACGACAGGGTGGGATGAGCAGTTCTTC. The encoded protein is CATTTGWDEQFF.

This clonotype showed up just a few times. This rearrangement joins TRBV20-1 to TRBJ2-3, with 7 bases lining up with TRBD2. Losses at the gene ends were 0 bases for V and 1 base for J; bases not matched to a gene: 10. Per germline, CDR1 DFQATT and CDR2 SNEGSKA (reference sequence). This CDR3 is 17 amino acids long. CDR3 in amino acids: CSAREDGGSLGTDTQYF. Written as DNA, the CDR3 is TGCAGTGCTAGAGAAGACGGCGGGAGTTTAGGCACAGATACGCAGTATTTT.

V and J are TRBV12-3 or TRBV12-4 and TRBJ2-3, with D unresolved. Trimming took 1 base from V and 1 from J, leaving 3 bases between them. CDR3 size: 13 residues. The CDR3 nucleotides read TGTGCCAGCAGTTTAGTACGCACAGATACGCAGTATTTT. Its translation: CASSLVRTDTQYF.

This chain links TRBV6-8 with TRBJ2-1, with TRBD2 matching 10 bases. CDR1 is MNHGY and CDR2 is SAAAGT in the germline V gene. This CDR3 comprises 16 residues. The V segment lost 0 bases and the J segment 5 bases; nucleotides outside the gene matches: 4. CDR3 bases: TGTGCCAGCAGTTACTCGGCTAGCGGGGGAAACAATGAGCAGTTCTTC. Encoded protein: CASSYSASGGNNEQFF.

This clonotype appeared a few times. V and J are TRBV6-2 or TRBV6-3 and TRBJ2-6, with unresolved D. CDR1 and CDR2 from the germline V gene are MNHEY and SVGEGT. Between the trimmed V and J ends, which lost 1 base and 0 bases, there was a span of 10 bases. The CDR3 length is 17 residues. In DNA form, the CDR3 reads TGTGCCAGCAGTTACTACCACCCGAGCTCTGGGGCCAACGTCCTGACTTTC. This encodes CASSYYHPSSGANVLTF.

The V call is TRBV11-2, the J call TRBJ2-2; 10 nucleotides line up with TRBD2. The CDR3 sequence is 16 residues long. Germline V gene lookup returns CDR1 SGHAT and CDR2 FQNNGV. V lost 4 bases, J lost 3 bases, and 5 bases stayed unmatched. For the CDR3, the DNA is TGTGCCAGCAGCTCAAGGACTAGCGGTGACACCGGGGAGCTGTTTTTT. Translated: CASSSRTSGDTGELFF.

V and J are TRBV6-2 or TRBV6-3 and TRBJ2-1, with a possible D match to TRBD2 (5 bases). The CDR3 is 14 residues long. In germline, CDR1 is MNHEY, CDR2 SVGEGT. Trimming left V 2 bases short and J 4 bases short, with 9 bases between. In nucleotides, the CDR3 is TGTGCCAGCAGTTACCTCGGGGATTACAATGAGCAGTTCTTC. Translated, it gives CASSYLGDYNEQFF.